Following are 17 T cell receptor beta chains from one sample sequenced in a study of CD8+CD57+ T cells in acquired aplastic anemia (dated by TCRdb to the late 2010s). Sequenced on an Illumina HiSeq 2000. Profiling of TCR beta VDJ combinations and CDR3 sequences used genomic DNA as the template. TCRdb trimmed public reads at Q25 via fastp, called clones via MiXCR and kept in-frame beta chains. Records with the same CDR3 protein are collapsed into one entry carrying the most frequent genes and DNA. The sample yields about 150,000 distinct CDR3 sequences; less than 45% were counted once. The ten largest clones capture 8% to 9% of the sample. Source material: sorted CD4+, CD8+, or CD8+CD57+ T cells (not recorded which) from PBMCs. The receptors were gathered from a human donor in good health, serving as a control.

This clonotype was counted many times. J is TRBJ2-7 and V is TRBV20-1; 11 nucleotides align to TRBD1. The CDR3 is 15 residues long. CDR1 is DFQATT and CDR2 is SNEGSKA in the germline V gene (reference sequence). Losses at the gene ends were 2 bases for V and 6 bases for J; bases not matched to a gene: 9. The CDR3 here is CSARNPGQGGVEQYF. Written as DNA, the CDR3 is TGCAGTGCTAGAAACCCGGGACAGGGGGGCGTCGAGCAGTACTTC.

This chain joins TRBV29-1 and TRBJ1-1; D perhaps matches TRBD1 (6 bases). The CDR3 runs to 13 residues. V was pared by 7 bases and J by 1 base, with 13 bases between. CDR1 is SQVTM and CDR2 is ANQGSEA in the germline V gene. CDR3 in DNA: TGCAGCGCCAAGACAGGAAAGAACACTGAAGCTTTCTTT. Amino acid sequence: CSAKTGKNTEAFF. Using reference TRBV29-1 and TRBJ1-1 for the parts outside the CDR3, the full variable domain is SAVISQKPSRDICQRGTSLTIQCQVDSQVTMMFWYRQQPGQSLTLIATANQGSEATYESGFVIDKFPISRPNLTFSTLTVSNMSPEDSSIYLCSAKTGKNTEAFFGQGTRLTVV.

This clonotype has at least ten counts. The chain is built from TRBV20-1 and TRBJ2-7; TRBD1 agrees at 8 bases. With V trimmed by 3 bases and J by 3 bases, 10 bases remained unmatched. CDR3 length: 15 amino acids. Germline CDR1 DFQATT, CDR2 SNEGSKA (reference sequence). CDR3 residues: CSARMDRAFGYEQYF. CDR3 DNA sequence: TGCAGTGCTAGGATGGACAGGGCCTTTGGCTACGAGCAGTACTTC.

This clonotype was seen repeatedly, ten times or more. The rearrangement joins TRBV3-1 to TRBJ2-7; possible D gene TRBD2, 6 bases. CDR3 size: 14 residues. Germline lookup yields CDR1 LGHDT and CDR2 YNNKEL (reference sequence). Trimming removed 5 bases from V and 7 bases from J, with 18 bases in between. The CDR3 nucleotides read TGTGCCAGCAGCTTCAACCTGGTTGGGGGGGAGCAGTACTTC. Residues: CASSFNLVGGEQYF.

This clonotype was observed many times. V usage is TRBV6-6 and J usage is TRBJ1-1, with unresolved D. Trimming took off 5 bases at V and 1 base at J, with 8 bases between the two ends. Germline-derived CDR1 and CDR2 are MNHNY and SVGAGI (reference sequence). This CDR3 spans 13 amino acids. CDR3 DNA: TGTGCCAGCAGTCTAACCTCGAACACTGAAGCTTTCTTT. The encoded protein is CASSLTSNTEAFF.

In this sample, this clonotype turned up many times. The V call is TRBV7-2, the J call TRBJ2-3; TRBD2 aligns across 9 bases. The CDR3 loop spans 15 amino acids. V was pared by 1 base and J by 6 bases, with 5 bases of the junction left unmatched. Germline assignment: CDR1 SGHTA and CDR2 FQGNSA. This chain's CDR3 is CASSLELRGGDTQYF. The CDR3 DNA sequence: TGTGCCAGCAGCTTAGAACTGCGGGGGGGGGATACGCAGTATTTT. Full variable domain (outside the CDR3, taken from reference TRBV7-2 and TRBJ2-3): GAGVSQSPSNKVTEKGKDVELRCDPISGHTALYWYRQSLGQGLEFLIYFQGNSAPDKSGLPSDRFSAERTGGSVSTLTIQRTQQEDSAVYLCASSLELRGGDTQYFGPGTRLTVL.

This clonotype was seen only a few times. The junction differs from germline at one of its ends, possibly a read error. The gene calls are TRBV28 and TRBJ2-5; 11 positions match TRBD1. Germline V gives CDR1 MDHEN, CDR2 SYDVKM. The CDR3 has 16 residues. The CDR3 loop is CASSLGGTGGRETQHF. The DNA of the CDR3 is TGTGCCAGCAGTTTAGGAGGGACAGGGGGAAGAGAGACCCAGCACTTC.

The rearrangement uses TRBV10-3 and TRBJ1-6, with a weak D call TRBD1 (5 bases). The germline V and J ends were trimmed by 7 bases and 5 bases, with 12 bases remaining between them. CDR3 size: 14 residues. Per germline, CDR1 ENHRY and CDR2 SYGVKD. This chain's CDR3 is CAITDSPNNSPLHF. CDR3 coding DNA: TGTGCCATCACCGACAGCCCCAATAATTCACCCCTCCACTTT.

The sample holds many counts of this clonotype. The chain recombines TRBV5-5 with TRBJ1-1; tentative D call: TRBD1 (6 bases). The V end lost 0 bases, the J end lost 4 bases, and 13 bases lay between the germline ends. The CDR3 is 15 amino acids. Germline CDR1 and CDR2: SGHKS and YYEKEE (reference sequence). The chain's CDR3 is CASSLDWGPITEAFF. Here the CDR3 DNA reads TGTGCCAGCAGCTTGGATTGGGGGCCCATCACTGAAGCTTTCTTT.

The V call is TRBV19, the J call TRBJ1-2, with D maybe TRBD1 (5 bases). V dropped 4 bases and J dropped 4 bases, with 10 bases sitting between them. The CDR3 runs to 13 residues. Germline V gene data show CDR1 as LNHDA and CDR2 as SQIVND (reference sequence). CDR3 in amino acids: CASSKTATYGYTF. In nucleotides, the CDR3 is TGTGCCAGTAGTAAGACAGCCACCTATGGCTACACCTTC. The full variable domain, in which reference TRBV19 and TRBJ1-2 provide the parts outside the CDR3, is DGGITQSPKYLFRKEGQNVTLSCEQNLNHDAMYWYRQDPGQGLRLIYYSQIVNDFQKGDIAEGYSVSREKKESFPLTVTSAQKNPTAFYLCASSKTATYGYTFGSGTRLTVV.

This clonotype was seen a few times. The V and J genes are TRBV25-1 and TRBJ1-6; a possible D gene is TRBD1 (5 bases). Trimming pared 4 bases from V and 8 bases from J, leaving 18 bases between. CDR3 length equals 16 residues. Looked up from germline, CDR1 is MGHDK and CDR2 is SYGVNS. CDR3 in amino acids: CASSVGRVRPDSPLHF. CDR3 nucleotide sequence: TGTGCCAGCAGTGTAGGCAGGGTCCGGCCGGATTCACCCCTCCACTTT.

Comments on this clonotype: A read error may be the cause here, since a much bigger clone is one base away. The chain is built from TRBV6-2 or TRBV6-3 and TRBJ2-5, with 8 bases aligning to TRBD2. The germline V gene encodes CDR1 MNHEY and CDR2 SVGEGT. The CDR3 contains 14 residues. Here the CDR3 DNA reads TGTGCCAGCATTCTTAGCGGGGCCCAAGAGGCCCAGTACTTC. Its translation is CASILSGAQEAQYF.

As for this clonotype: The CDR3 does not end in the conserved phenylalanine or tryptophan, so this is likely a read error. The V call is TRBV12-3 or TRBV12-4, the J call TRBJ1-4; D perhaps matches TRBD1 (5 bases). CDR3 length equals 13 residues. CDR3 sequence: CASRGRPNEKLFV. CDR3 DNA sequence: TGCGCCAGCCGGGGACGGCCGAACGAAAAACTGTTTGTT.

This clonotype was recorded a few times. A much larger clone lies one base from this, so it may be a read error. This is likely a read error, given that the CDR3 carries no conserved phenylalanine or tryptophan at its end. CDR3 in amino acids: CASSSFGQPQHL. Here the CDR3 DNA reads TGTGCCAGCAGCTCATTTGGTCAGCCCCAGCATCTT. The chain employs TRBV12-3 or TRBV12-4 and TRBJ1-5; D is ambiguous. The ends were cut back, 6 bases at V and 6 bases at J, with 9 bases in the middle. The length of the CDR3 is 12 residues.

The chain links TRBV30 to TRBJ1-2; TRBD1 agrees at 10 bases. From germline, CDR1 is GTSNPN and CDR2 SVGIG (reference sequence). The J segment lost 5 bases and the V segment lost 4 bases, leaving 4 bases of the junction unmatched. CDR3 length: 13 residues. The chain's CDR3 is CAWTQDRGYGYTF. The DNA of the CDR3 is TGTGCCTGGACCCAGGACAGGGGGTATGGCTACACCTTC.

The chain has TRBV4-2 and TRBJ1-5; possibly TRBD1 for D (6 bases). There are 16 residues in the CDR3. V was trimmed by 0 bases and J by 3 bases, leaving 12 bases between them. Germline lookup yields CDR1 LGHNA and CDR2 YNFKEQ. Here the CDR3 reads CASSQDTQGFNQPQHF. In DNA form, the CDR3 reads TGTGCCAGCAGCCAAGATACGCAGGGGTTCAATCAGCCCCAGCATTTT.

Note on this clonotype: Mismatch with germline at one junction end may stem from a read error. J is TRBJ2-5 and V is TRBV24-1; unclear D gene. The CDR3 spans 16 residues. In germline, CDR1 is KGHDR, CDR2 SFDVKD. The CDR3 DNA is TGTGCCGCCAGTGATCTGACTGGTCCGGGTGGGGAGACCCAGTACTTC. This translates into CAASDLTGPGGETQYF.